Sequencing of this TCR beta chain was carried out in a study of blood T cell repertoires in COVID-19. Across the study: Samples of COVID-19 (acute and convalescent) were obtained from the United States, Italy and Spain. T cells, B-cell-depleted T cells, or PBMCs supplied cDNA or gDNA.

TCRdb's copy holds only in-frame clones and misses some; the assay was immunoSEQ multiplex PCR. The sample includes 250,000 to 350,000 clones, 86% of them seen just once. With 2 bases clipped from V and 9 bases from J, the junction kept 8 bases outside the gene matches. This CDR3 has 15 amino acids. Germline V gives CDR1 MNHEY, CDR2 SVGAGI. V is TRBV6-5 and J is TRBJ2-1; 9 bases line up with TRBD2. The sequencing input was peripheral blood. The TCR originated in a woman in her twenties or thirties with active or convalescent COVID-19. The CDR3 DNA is TGTGCCAGCAGTTACCAGGGACTAGCTGTCTTTGAGCAGTTCTTC. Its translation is CASSYQGLAVFEQFF.